These T cell receptor beta chains were read from a single sample in a study of technical replicates of blood from a handful of donors. The assay was immunoSEQ multiplex PCR, and TCRdb's table has in-frame clones only and misses some. The table lists roughly 87,000 clones, roughly 90% of them singletons. The material sequenced was T cells isolated from PBMCs. These receptors were taken from a human donor in good health. The CDR3 runs from the conserved cysteine through the conserved F or W. A D gene is named only where the DNA matches it firmly. Size values are once, few and many counts, or a class for expanded clones, and some rows have none.

clone_size: .; j_call: TRBJ2-7; v_call: TRBV7-9; d_call: .; cdr3_aa: CASSLSGEQYF; cdr3_nt: TGTGCCAGCAGCTTATCCGGCGAGCAGTACTTC
clone_size: .; j_call: TRBJ1-1; v_call: TRBV5-1; d_call: TRBD1; cdr3_aa: CASSLRGQGTEAFF; cdr3_nt: TGCGCCAGCAGCTTGAGGGGGCAGGGCACTGAAGCTTTCTTT
clone_size: .; j_call: TRBJ1-2; v_call: TRBV19; d_call: .; cdr3_aa: CASSFSGLSYGYTF; cdr3_nt: TGTGCCAGTAGTTTTTCAGGATTGAGCTATGGCTACACCTTC
clone_size: .; j_call: TRBJ2-1; v_call: TRBV20-1; d_call: TRBD1; cdr3_aa: CSATGEGEQFF; cdr3_nt: TGCAGTGCGACAGGGGAAGGTGAGCAGTTCTTC
clone_size: once; j_call: TRBJ2-2; v_call: TRBV11-3; d_call: TRBD1; cdr3_aa: CASSHRTGSTGELFF; cdr3_nt: TGTGCCAGCAGCCACAGGACAGGGTCCACCGGGGAGCTGTTTTTT
clone_size: .; j_call: TRBJ2-7; v_call: TRBV6-5; d_call: TRBD2; cdr3_aa: CASTTGLGSEQYF; cdr3_nt: TGTGCCAGCACCACGGGACTAGGATCAGAGCAGTACTTC
clone_size: few; j_call: TRBJ1-1; v_call: TRBV5-4; d_call: .; cdr3_aa: CASSLSGVNTEAFF; cdr3_nt: TGTGCCAGCAGCTTGAGCGGGGTTAACACTGAAGCTTTCTTT
clone_size: .; j_call: TRBJ2-7; v_call: TRBV5-4; d_call: .; cdr3_aa: CASSEGDSYEQYF; cdr3_nt: TGTGCCAGCAGCGAGGGAGATTCCTACGAGCAGTACTTC
clone_size: .; j_call: TRBJ2-7; v_call: TRBV28; d_call: TRBD1; cdr3_aa: CASSATGSSYEQYF; cdr3_nt: TGTGCCAGCAGTGCGACAGGGAGCTCCTACGAGCAGTACTTC
clone_size: .; j_call: TRBJ2-1; v_call: TRBV7-3; d_call: TRBD2; cdr3_aa: CASSPISGSSYNEQFF; cdr3_nt: TGTGCCAGCAGCCCGATTAGCGGGAGCTCCTACAATGAGCAGTTCTTC
clone_size: .; j_call: TRBJ2-3; v_call: TRBV5-1; d_call: TRBD2; cdr3_aa: CASSLGGGSPDTQYF; cdr3_nt: TGCGCCAGCAGCTTGGGAGGCGGGAGTCCAGATACGCAGTATTTT
clone_size: .; j_call: TRBJ1-4; v_call: TRBV7-2; d_call: TRBD1; cdr3_aa: CASSPGGATNEKLFF; cdr3_nt: TGTGCCAGCAGCCCAGGGGGAGCAACTAATGAAAAACTGTTTTTT
clone_size: .; j_call: TRBJ2-1; v_call: TRBV5-6; d_call: TRBD2; cdr3_aa: CASSSNSGSIYNEQFF; cdr3_nt: TGTGCCAGCAGCTCTAATAGCGGGAGCATCTACAATGAGCAGTTCTTC
clone_size: .; j_call: TRBJ2-3; v_call: TRBV28; d_call: TRBD2; cdr3_aa: CASGSGRGTDTQYF; cdr3_nt: TGTGCCAGTGGTAGCGGGAGGGGTACAGATACGCAGTATTTT
clone_size: once; j_call: TRBJ2-7; v_call: TRBV28; d_call: TRBD1; cdr3_aa: CASSFGLTPGQGGEQYF; cdr3_nt: TGTGCCAGCAGTTTTGGCCTGACTCCGGGACAGGGAGGCGAGCAGTACTTC
clone_size: .; j_call: TRBJ2-1; v_call: TRBV4-1; d_call: TRBD2; cdr3_aa: CASSHWTSDDEQFF; cdr3_nt: TGCGCCAGCAGCCACTGGACTAGCGACGATGAGCAGTTCTTC
clone_size: .; j_call: TRBJ2-7; v_call: TRBV11-2; d_call: .; cdr3_aa: CASSLEGAYEQYF; cdr3_nt: TGTGCCAGCAGCTTAGAAGGGGCCTACGAGCAGTACTTC
clone_size: .; j_call: TRBJ2-3; v_call: TRBV10-3; d_call: TRBD2; cdr3_aa: CAISEGEGGTDTQYF; cdr3_nt: TGTGCCATCAGTGAAGGGGAGGGCGGCACAGATACGCAGTATTTT
clone_size: .; j_call: TRBJ2-7; v_call: TRBV7-8; d_call: TRBD2; cdr3_aa: CASILHDRGRAEQYF; cdr3_nt: TGTGCCAGCATACTCCATGACCGCGGGAGAGCCGAGCAGTACTTC
clone_size: once; j_call: TRBJ1-1; v_call: TRBV11-2; d_call: .; cdr3_aa: CASSLDLHTEAFF; cdr3_nt: TGTGCCAGCAGCTTAGATCTCCACACTGAAGCTTTCTTT
clone_size: .; j_call: TRBJ2-3; v_call: TRBV5-4; d_call: TRBD2; cdr3_aa: CASSIRLAGVTDTQYF; cdr3_nt: TGTGCCAGCAGCATCCGACTAGCGGGGGTCACAGATACGCAGTATTTT
clone_size: .; j_call: TRBJ1-5; v_call: TRBV28; d_call: .; cdr3_aa: CASSRTVSNQPQHF; cdr3_nt: TGTGCCAGCAGTCGGACAGTTAGCAATCAGCCCCAGCATTTT
clone_size: .; j_call: TRBJ2-3; v_call: TRBV11-2; d_call: .; cdr3_aa: CASSLAGTPDTQYF; cdr3_nt: TGTGCCAGCAGCTTAGCGGGGACACCAGATACGCAGTATTTT
clone_size: .; j_call: TRBJ2-1; v_call: TRBV29-1; d_call: .; cdr3_aa: CSVQESYNEQFF; cdr3_nt: TGCAGCGTACAGGAGTCCTACAATGAGCAGTTCTTC
clone_size: .; j_call: TRBJ2-1; v_call: TRBV6-5; d_call: .; cdr3_aa: CAITATGNEQFF; cdr3_nt: TGTGCCATAACCGCAACAGGGAACGAGCAGTTCTTC
clone_size: .; j_call: TRBJ2-7; v_call: TRBV6-5; d_call: .; cdr3_aa: CASSYGDNYEQYF; cdr3_nt: TGTGCCAGCAGTTACGGGGACAACTACGAGCAGTACTTC
clone_size: .; j_call: TRBJ2-5; v_call: TRBV9; d_call: .; cdr3_aa: CASAGTRQETQYF; cdr3_nt: TGTGCCAGCGCTGGGACTCGCCAAGAGACCCAGTACTTC